A selection of T cell receptor beta chains follows, all from one sample in a study of early T cells in non-severe SARS-CoV-2 infection. TCRdb ran MiXCR on the 5' RACE reads and lists one entry per CDR3 protein. This table has about 59,000 distinct CDR3 sequences, 13% appearing once. The sample consisted of whole blood, taken at baseline. All receptors derive from an adult who was a healthcare worker with PCR-confirmed SARS-CoV-2 infection or an uninfected control (not recorded which). Both conserved end residues are part of each CDR3. D genes are given only for firm matches. Only some rows state a clone size, as once, few, many or a class for expanded clones.

j_gene,abundance,v_gene,d_gene,CDR3nt,CDR3aa
TRBJ2-7,many,TRBV20-1,NA,TGCAGTGCTCGAAACGACGGACCAGGAGGCTACGAGCAGTACTTC,CSARNDGPGGYEQYF
TRBJ2-2,few,TRBV28,NA,TGTGCCAGCACCCAAACCGGGACACCGAACACCGGGGAGCTGTTTTTT,CASTQTGTPNTGELFF
TRBJ2-1,many,TRBV11-2,NA,TGTGCCAGCAGCTTGTACTCCGGGACTTCCACGAGGAATGAGCAGTTCTTC,CASSLYSGTSTRNEQFF
TRBJ2-7,few,TRBV7-2,NA,TGTGCCAGCAGCTACAAACGGACAGAATACGAGCAGTACTTC,CASSYKRTEYEQYF
TRBJ1-2,NA,TRBV6-6,TRBD1,TGTGCCAGCAGCACAGGGGGCGGCTACACCTTC,CASSTGGGYTF
TRBJ2-3,NA,TRBV29-1,TRBD2,TGCAGCGTCTGGACTAGCGGGAGTCAGGGGTATTTT,CSVWTSGSQGYF
TRBJ2-7,NA,TRBV20-1,NA,TGCAGTGCTGGAAACGAGGGCAGCCCGAACTTC,CSAGNEGSPNF
TRBJ2-2,few,TRBV3-1,TRBD1,TGTGCCAGCAGCCGGGACAGCTCTACGAACACCGGGGAGCTGTTTTTT,CASSRDSSTNTGELFF
TRBJ2-7,once,TRBV7-6,TRBD1,TGTGCCAGCAGCAAGGACAGGGGATACGAGCAGTACTTC,CASSKDRGYEQYF
TRBJ1-1,NA,TRBV27,TRBD1,TGTGCCAGCAGTTCCACCCCCAGGGGGCTTGACACTGAAGCTTTCTTT,CASSSTPRGLDTEAFF
TRBJ1-1,many,TRBV5-1,NA,TGCGCCAGCAGCTCCCGCCTGAACACTGAAGCTTTCTTT,CASSSRLNTEAFF
TRBJ2-1,few,TRBV7-8,TRBD2,TGTGCCAGCAGTTTAGGAACTAGCGGGAGCTCCTACAATGAGCAGTTCTTC,CASSLGTSGSSYNEQFF
TRBJ2-5,few,TRBV27,NA,TGTGCCAGCAGTTTATTTGGGGGCTTGGAGGAGACCCAGTACTTC,CASSLFGGLEETQYF
TRBJ2-6,many,TRBV3-1,TRBD1,TGTGCCAGCAGCCAAGGACAGGGTGGGGCCAACGTCCTGACTTTC,CASSQGQGGANVLTF
TRBJ2-3,once,TRBV20-1,NA,TGCAGTGCCAGAACCGACACAGATACGCAGTATTTT,CSARTDTDTQYF
TRBJ1-3,few,TRBV19,TRBD1,TGTGCCAGTACCATCTCTCCGGGACAGGGTTTATATTTT,CASTISPGQGLYF
TRBJ2-3,NA,TRBV18,NA,TGTGCCAGCTCACGCTCCAGGGGAGAGGCAGATACGCAGTATTTT,CASSRSRGEADTQYF
TRBJ2-7,NA,TRBV25-1,TRBD1,TGTGCCAGCAGTGAAGGGGACAGGATTTACGAGCAGTACTTC,CASSEGDRIYEQYF
TRBJ2-7,many,TRBV10-2,NA,TGCGCCAGCGGTGAAGTACTCCGCGAGCAGTACTTC,CASGEVLREQYF
TRBJ1-6,many,TRBV6-1,TRBD1,TGTGCCAGCAGTGAAGTGGGACAGGGTTCTAATTCACCCCTCCACTTT,CASSEVGQGSNSPLHF
TRBJ2-3,few,TRBV29-1,NA,TGCAGCGTTGACGGTAGTAATACGCAGTATTTT,CSVDGSNTQYF
TRBJ2-7,NA,TRBV6-2/TRBV6-3,TRBD2,TGTGCCAGCAGTTACGTGGCTAGCGGGACCTACGAGCAGTACTTC,CASSYVASGTYEQYF
TRBJ2-2,few,TRBV7-6,NA,TGTGCCAGCAGCTTGGACCCCACCGGGGAGCTGTTTTTT,CASSLDPTGELFF
TRBJ2-5,many,TRBV10-2,NA,TGCGCCAGCACGACTAGTGGCTGGGAGACCCAGTACTTC,CASTTSGWETQYF
TRBJ1-1,once,TRBV10-2,NA,TGCGCCAGCAGTGAGGAACAGGCGAACACTGAAGCTTTCTTT,CASSEEQANTEAFF
TRBJ2-2,NA,TRBV28,NA,TGTGCCAGCAGCTCCGGTGGGGCCGGGGAGCTGTTTTTT,CASSSGGAGELFF
TRBJ1-1,few,TRBV6-5,NA,TGTGCCAGCAGCGGGACCCGGCGAACGTGGACTGAAGCTTTCTTT,CASSGTRRTWTEAFF
TRBJ2-5,few,TRBV12-3/TRBV12-4,TRBD1,TGTGCCAGCAGGGATAAAGGACAGGAGCAAGAGACCCAGTACTTC,CASRDKGQEQETQYF
TRBJ1-4,few,TRBV19,NA,TGTGCCAGTATATCTCGAGGCGAGGGTGAAAAACTGTTTTTT,CASISRGEGEKLFF
TRBJ1-1,NA,TRBV7-2,NA,TGTGCCAGCAGCTTAAGGGTAATGAACACTGAAGCTTTCTTT,CASSLRVMNTEAFF
TRBJ1-6,few,TRBV19,NA,TGTGCCAGTAGTCGACGAGATAATTCACCCCTCCACTTT,CASSRRDNSPLHF